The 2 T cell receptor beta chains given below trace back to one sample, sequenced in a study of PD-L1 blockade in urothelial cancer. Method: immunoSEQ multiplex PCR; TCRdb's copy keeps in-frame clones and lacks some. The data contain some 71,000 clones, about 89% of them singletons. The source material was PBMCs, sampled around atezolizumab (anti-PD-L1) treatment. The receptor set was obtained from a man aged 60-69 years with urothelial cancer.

In DNA, the CDR3 is TGTGCCAGCAGTTTATCAATTCGGGGAAATGGCTACACCTTC. Encoded protein: CASSLSIRGNGYTF. The rearrangement links TRBV27 to TRBJ1-2; D gene unclear. The CDR3 consists of 14 residues. The germline gives CDR1 MNHEY, CDR2 SMNVEV (reference sequence). Trimming stripped 0 bases from V and 6 bases from J, with 11 bases between.

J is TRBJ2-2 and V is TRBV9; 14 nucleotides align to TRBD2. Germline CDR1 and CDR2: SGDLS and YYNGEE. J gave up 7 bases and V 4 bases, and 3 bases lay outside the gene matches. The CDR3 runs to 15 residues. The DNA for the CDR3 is TGTGCCAGCAGCTCGACTAGCGGGGGGGTCGGGGAGCTGTTTTTT. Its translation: CASSSTSGGVGELFF.